This T cell receptor (beta chain) was obtained from a study of cytomegalovirus exposure and HLA in healthy donors (dated by TCRdb to 2015 to 2018). About the investigation overall: An earlier analysis of a few hundred of the donors reported around 280 Gb of sequence data and 95 million to 140 million unique TCR beta sequences obtained from around 190 million T cells. An early release that covered fewer than 800 HLA-typed donors contained approximately 300 gigabases of sequencing data and 85 million to 100 million unique TCR sequences. The genetic ancestry cluster associated with self-reported Caucasian donors included 65% to 90% of the approximately 400 genotyped donors. The study aimed to test whether cataloging public T cell receptors could reveal signatures of past pathogen exposure. The T cell repertoires of around 730 subjects were profiled by immunosequencing and related to cytomegalovirus serostatus. A separate validation cohort of 90 to 150 different subjects was used in addition to the roughly 720-subject first cohort. High-throughput TCR immunosequencing, statistical association of individual TCRs with disease status, and machine learning were combined to predict cytomegalovirus infection status. In a later analysis, previously published TCR beta repertoires from 600 to 850 donors were re-analyzed and high-resolution HLA genotyping was added so that TCR occurrence patterns could be studied. In the later analysis, no new phenotypic data were used to find candidate immune exposures; instead, reliance was placed on TCR beta sequences and their occurrence across donors. To decide whether each TCR beta V gene segment behaved as functional or pseudogenic, an earlier analysis of some 600 of the donors relied on high-throughput TCR beta sequencing. Donor age, sex, ethnicity and CMV serostatus were collected together with the repertoire data. A later genetic analysis took genome-wide SNP genotypes for about three fifths of the 666 donors and used that subset as a discovery cohort. All discovery cohort repertoires had been generated on a single sequencing platform. HLA typing included class I and class II loci at four-digit resolution. Typing coverage varied by locus: roughly 629-640 donors for A, B, C, DRB1 and DQB1; roughly 510 for DQA1; over 600 for DPA1; approximately 450 for DPB1. Because of strong linkage in the cohort, roughly five DR-DQ haplotypes were treated as single units for association and clustering. Among 300 to 500 genotyped donors of the cohort, an average of approximately 240,000 unique TCR beta nucleotide sequences was sequenced per donor, of which about 20% were non-productive. Study-wide conclusions, independent of this receptor: In a later analysis, TCR association rates were found to vary across HLA loci, with the most associated TCRs seen for DRB1 alleles and the fewest for HLA-C alleles. Specific HLA alleles were associated with 15,000 to 20,000 TCR beta sequences at a false discovery rate of 0.05 in a later analysis. Most CMV-associated TCR beta chains appeared to be HLA-restricted in a later analysis, and the HLA associations seemed to be driven largely by CMV exposure. CMV serostatus was the only immune exposure information available for the cohort. Linkage disequilibrium might explain the correlated functional status among segregating V segments, but an unknown experimental factor could not be ruled out. A further reported finding was that TCR beta sequences accurately predicted the HLA-A and HLA-B alleles for most subjects in the first cohort. The study gave a list of 150 to 200 TCR beta chains associated with cytomegalovirus. An association between a missense DCLRE1C variant and V-gene and J-gene trimming of TCR beta chains was found in a later genetic analysis and replicated in an independent cohort. A few of the identified cytomegalovirus-associated TCR beta chains were confirmed in vitro to be specific for cytomegalovirus antigens. About 17 rarely observed V segments, including chromosome 9 orphons, were excluded from the earlier analysis of about 610 of the donors because counts were too low. Most TCR sequences were observed very rarely across donors, whereas some public TCRs were present in many individuals. Because the 87-base-pair reads could not distinguish some IMGT-functional V segments, including TRBV6-2 and TRBV6-3, those segments were excluded. The classifier was reported to diagnose cytomegalovirus status with high specificity and sensitivity in both the original and validation cohorts. According to a later analysis, parvovirus B19, influenza, CMV and Epstein-Barr virus appeared linked to several top co-occurrence clusters. Strong co-occurrence of HLA alleles, especially DR and DQ, made assigning TCR associations to individual alleles difficult. HLA typing was unavailable for some donors at each locus, so association tests used only the typed subset. A cluster of highly shared sequence variants was judged likely to represent a technical artifact of the sequencing pipeline. A later analysis found that HLA-associated TCR beta chains were more clonally expanded and had lower generation probabilities than equally common non-associated chains. Only TCR beta chains were sequenced in this cohort, and the absence of alpha or paired-chain data limited detectable features. The authors suggested that the approach could potentially be extended to other disease states and immunological phenotypes. In an earlier analysis of around 500 of the donors, most TCR beta V segments appeared in productive rearrangements about 90% or about 30% of the time, broadly matching IMGT annotations. Roughly uniform sequencing depth across donors was assumed in presence/absence analyses, although this assumption may not hold. A later genetic analysis reported fewer N-insertions in productive TCRs among donors in an Asian-associated ancestry cluster than the roughly 700-donor mean.

Per the germline V gene (reference sequence), GTSNPN is the CDR1 and SVGIG is the CDR2. The CDR3 holds 12 amino acids from the cysteine to the phenylalanine. Just the 36-base CDR3 DNA is kept, in frame starting at base 1. V is clipped by 3 bases and J by 8 bases, and the sequence between their germline boundaries is 13 bases long. Libraries came from the immunoSEQ multiplex PCR assay. For the multiplex PCR, a mixture combining 60 forward primers for TCR Vbeta segments and 13 reverse primers for TCR Jbeta segments was used. Amplification of the CDR3 region of rearranged TCR beta genes was performed with a multiplex PCR assay on genomic DNA. Amplified TCR beta libraries were sequenced as 87-base-pair reads on the Illumina HiSeq System. Concerning the study's data processing: A later analysis counted about 80 million unique TCR beta chains across the 550 to 700 repertoires, and some 11 million of these chains were shared by at least two donors. Raw reads were error-corrected and collapsed into unique sequences with a nearest-neighbor algorithm that merged closely related sequences to remove PCR and sequencing errors. To assign V, D and J gene segments, CDR3 sequences were aligned to IMGT reference sequences. For a sequence to be retained, a match of at least six nucleotides to both a V gene segment and a J gene segment was required. A rearrangement was called productive if the CDR3 had no stop codons and remained in frame with V and J, and every other rearrangement was called non-productive. Following IMGT convention, CDR3 was defined as the stretch from the second conserved V-encoded cysteine up to the conserved J-encoded phenylalanine. The earlier analysis of 587 of the donors excluded sequences that lacked an unambiguous match to a single V gene segment. An earlier analysis of over 450 of the donors classified V segments as functional when productive rearrangements were above 56.7% and as segregating when the standard deviation between donors was above 5%. To diagnose cytomegalovirus status from the catalog of TCR beta chain sequences, a statistical classification framework was built. A later analysis assigned V and J genes by comparing TCR nucleotide sequences with IMGT/GENE-DB human TR gene sequences. In a later analysis, CDR3 sequences and most-parsimonious VDJ recombination scenarios were assigned using the TCRdist pipeline. In a later analysis, each TCR beta chain was defined by its CDR3 amino acid sequence together with its V-gene family, and reads without a unique V-gene family were excluded. To address suspected cross-contamination and a sequencing artifact, a later analysis removed 592 highly shared, low-generation-probability nucleotide sequences. In a later analysis, a clonal expansion index for each public chain was calculated from normalized within-repertoire ranks of inferred template counts. A later analysis computed generation probabilities with a VDJ recombination model fitted to out-of-frame rearrangements, and checked the results against IGoR. Hypergeometric tests were used in a later analysis to score TCR-TCR, TCR-HLA and TCR-CMV co-occurrence, with a repertoire-size bias correction applied to the TCR pairs. A later analysis estimated false discovery rates by permuting HLA or CMV assignments 20 times. A later analysis grouped co-occurring TCRs with DBSCAN, adding TCRdist sequence similarity when clustering within HLA-allele-positive subsets. For co-occurrence clustering, repertoires with fewer than 30,000 or more than 120,000 public chains were excluded, along with five or six repertoires with anomalous nucleotide sharing. TCRdb provides this immuneACCESS table in a form limited to in-frame rearrangements. Some clones are lacking; in checked studies, under half of them reflect an unresolved V gene, and why the rest are absent is not known. V and J calls and clone size are copied from that table; D and trimming were computed from the DNA. This sample lists 150,000 to 200,000 clones; more than 85% were detected once. The top ten clonotypes cover 0.2% to 0.3% of the sample.

Concerning this clone: Its antigen has not been determined. Per-base qualities were not stored, and no clone one base away is much larger.

The cohort comprised approximately 700 healthy bone marrow donors. At the time of sampling, all cohort members were nominally healthy, though unrecorded immune exposures were likely present. The donor tested CMV seronegative and was one of the 352 seronegative cohort members. A peripheral blood sample was provided by each donor, and peripheral blood mononuclear cells were used for TCR beta sequencing. Genomic DNA was extracted from the blood cell samples with the Qiagen DNeasy Blood Extraction Kit. The rearranged chain carries TRBV30 and TRBJ1-1; no D gene can be assigned with confidence. The specimen sequenced was PBMCs. This receptor was identified in a girl less than two years old in good health and CMV-seronegative. The sequence in DNA is TGTGCCTGGAGCGATGAGACTGGGGAAGCTTTCTTT. The translation is CAWSDETGEAFF.